The clone carrying this TCR beta chain showed up just once. The data originate from a study of blood T cell repertoires in COVID-19. Overall study context: There were acute and convalescent COVID-19 samples, and they came from the United States, Italy and Spain. T cells, B-cell-depleted T cells, or PBMCs supplied cDNA or gDNA.

Under the authors' procedure: The assay estimated nucleated cells by amplifying reference gene primers. The protocol was immunoSEQ multiplex PCR, while the TCRdb copy is restricted to in-frame clones and leaves out a portion. Clone size and the V and J calls come from that table; the DNA yielded D and trimming. The table shows under 100,000 clones, with about 85% occurring only once. The germline CDR1 and CDR2 sequences are LNHDA and SQIVND (reference sequence). CDR3 length equals 13 residues. The V gene lost 4 bases and the J gene lost 7 bases, with 14 bases spanning the gap. This chain joins TRBV19 and TRBJ2-7; TRBD2 is a possible D gene (5 bases). The clonotype comes from an elderly man with active or convalescent COVID-19. Sequenced input: peripheral blood. This chain's CDR3 is CASSTDTGIEQYF. The DNA of the CDR3 is TGTGCCAGTAGTACCGACACGGGGATTGAGCAGTACTTC.